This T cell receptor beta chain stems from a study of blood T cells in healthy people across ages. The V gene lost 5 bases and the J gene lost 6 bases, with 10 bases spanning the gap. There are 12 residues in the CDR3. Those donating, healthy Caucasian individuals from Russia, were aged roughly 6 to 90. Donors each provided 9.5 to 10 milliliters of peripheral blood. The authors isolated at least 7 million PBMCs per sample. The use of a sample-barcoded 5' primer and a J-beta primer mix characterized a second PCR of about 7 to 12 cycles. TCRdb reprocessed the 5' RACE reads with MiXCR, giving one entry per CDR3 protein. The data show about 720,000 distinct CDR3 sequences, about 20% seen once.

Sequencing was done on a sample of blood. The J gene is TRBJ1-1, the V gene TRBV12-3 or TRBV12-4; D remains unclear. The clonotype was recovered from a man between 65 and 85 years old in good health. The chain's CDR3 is CASSLRFSEAFF. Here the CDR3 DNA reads TGTGCCAGCAGTCTAAGATTTTCTGAAGCTTTCTTT.